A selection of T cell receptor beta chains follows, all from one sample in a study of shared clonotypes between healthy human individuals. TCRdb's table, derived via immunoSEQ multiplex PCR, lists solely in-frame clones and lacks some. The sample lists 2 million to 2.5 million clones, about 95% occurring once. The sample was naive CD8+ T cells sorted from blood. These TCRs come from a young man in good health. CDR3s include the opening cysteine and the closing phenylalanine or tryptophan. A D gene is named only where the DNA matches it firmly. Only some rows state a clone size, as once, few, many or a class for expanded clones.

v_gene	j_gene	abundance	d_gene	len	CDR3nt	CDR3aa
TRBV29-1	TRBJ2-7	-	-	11	TGCAGCGTTGTGGGGGGAAACGAGCAGTACTTC	CSVVGGNEQYF
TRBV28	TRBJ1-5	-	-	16	TGTGCCAGCAGCTTCCTCAGTGGACAGAGCTATCAGCCCCAGCATTTT	CASSFLSGQSYQPQHF
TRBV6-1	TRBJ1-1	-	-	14	TGTGCCAGCAGTGAAGCTCCGGGGGGCACTGAAGCTTTCTTT	CASSEAPGGTEAFF
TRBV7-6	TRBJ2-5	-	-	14	TGTGCCAGCAGCTTAGTGGGAACCCAAGAGACCCAGTACTTC	CASSLVGTQETQYF
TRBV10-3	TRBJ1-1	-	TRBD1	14	TGTGCCATCAGTCGGGACAGAGAGGACACTGAAGCTTTCTTT	CAISRDREDTEAFF
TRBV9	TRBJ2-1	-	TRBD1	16	TGTGCCAGCAGCCGGACCGGGACAGGGGTCTACAATGAGCAGTTCTTC	CASSRTGTGVYNEQFF
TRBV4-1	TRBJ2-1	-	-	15	TGCGCCAGCAGCCAAGTAGGGGGGTCCTACAATGAGCAGTTCTTC	CASSQVGGSYNEQFF
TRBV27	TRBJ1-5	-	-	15	TGTGCCAGCAGTTTTTCCCGAGGGGGCAATCAGCCCCAGCATTTT	CASSFSRGGNQPQHF
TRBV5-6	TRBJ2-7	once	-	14	TGTGCCAGCAGCTTGAGAGCCGAGTCCTACGAGCAGTACTTC	CASSLRAESYEQYF
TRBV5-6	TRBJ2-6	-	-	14	TGTGCCAGCAGCTTGTTTTCCGGGGCCAACGTCCTGACTTTC	CASSLFSGANVLTF
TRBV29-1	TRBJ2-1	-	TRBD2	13	TGCAGCGTGCTCACTAGCGACTACAATGAGCAGTTCTTC	CSVLTSDYNEQFF
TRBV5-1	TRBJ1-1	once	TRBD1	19	TGCGCCAGCAGCACCGGGACAGGGTGGGCCGGGGATGGTTCCACTGAAGCTTTCTTT	CASSTGTGWAGDGSTEAFF
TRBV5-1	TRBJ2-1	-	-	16	TGCGCCAGCAGCTTGGCCTGGGGGCTGGCCTACAATGAGCAGTTCTTC	CASSLAWGLAYNEQFF
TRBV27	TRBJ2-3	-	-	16	TGTGCCAGCAGTTTCTTCGTACCCGAGAGCCCGGATACGCAGTATTTT	CASSFFVPESPDTQYF
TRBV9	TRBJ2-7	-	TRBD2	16	TGTGCCAGCAGCCCGGGACTAGCGGGAGCCACCTACGAGCAGTACTTC	CASSPGLAGATYEQYF
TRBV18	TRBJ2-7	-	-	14	TGTGCCAGCTCACCCCCAGGAAATTTTTACGAGCAGTACTTC	CASSPPGNFYEQYF
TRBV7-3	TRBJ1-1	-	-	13	TGTGCCAGCAGCTTATCGGGGTACACTGAAGCTTTCTTT	CASSLSGYTEAFF
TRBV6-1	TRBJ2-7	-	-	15	TGTGCCAGCAGTGAATTCAATCCCCCCTCCTACGAGCAGTACTTC	CASSEFNPPSYEQYF
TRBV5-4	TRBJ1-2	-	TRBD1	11	TGTGCCAGTGGACAGGGCTATGGCTACACCTTC	CASGQGYGYTF
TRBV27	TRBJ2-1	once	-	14	TGTGCCAGCAGTTTGAGCGTACCCCCTGATGAGCAGTTCTTC	CASSLSVPPDEQFF
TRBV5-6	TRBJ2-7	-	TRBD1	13	TGTGCCAGCAGCTACTTACAGGGGAGCGAGCAGTACTTC	CASSYLQGSEQYF
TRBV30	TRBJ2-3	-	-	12	TGTGCCTGGAGCCCTCTTGCAGATACGCAGTATTTT	CAWSPLADTQYF
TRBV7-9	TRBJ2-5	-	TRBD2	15	TGTGCCAGCAGCTCACTAGCGGGGGGTTCGGAGACCCAGTACTTC	CASSSLAGGSETQYF
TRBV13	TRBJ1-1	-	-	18	TGTGCCAGCAGCCCGCAAACAGGAGGGGGACTTATGAACACTGAAGCTTTCTTT	CASSPQTGGGLMNTEAFF
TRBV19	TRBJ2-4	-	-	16	TGTGCCAGTAGTATAACCCTACAGATCGCCAAAAACATTCAGTACTTC	CASSITLQIAKNIQYF
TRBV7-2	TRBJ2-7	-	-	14	TGTGCCAGCAGCTCCTTTGTGGGTAGTTACGAGCAGTACTTC	CASSSFVGSYEQYF
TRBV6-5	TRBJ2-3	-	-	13	TGTGCCAGCAGTTACCAGGGTGCAGATACGCAGTATTTT	CASSYQGADTQYF
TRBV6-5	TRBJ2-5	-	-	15	TGTGCCAGCAGTTACTTAGGGAGGCCCCAAGAGACCCAGTACTTC	CASSYLGRPQETQYF
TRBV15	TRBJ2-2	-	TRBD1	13	TGTGCCATAAGACAGGGTAACACCGGGGAGCTGTTTTTT	CAIRQGNTGELFF
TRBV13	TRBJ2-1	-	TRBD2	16	TGTGCCAGCAGCTCCGTTAGCGGGGTCTCCTACAATGAGCAGTTCTTC	CASSSVSGVSYNEQFF
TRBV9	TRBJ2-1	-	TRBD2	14	TGTGCCAGCAGGGGGGCTAGCGGGAGCCATGAGCAGTTCTTC	CASRGASGSHEQFF
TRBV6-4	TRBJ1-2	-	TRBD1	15	TGTGCCAGCAGTGACGGGGCAGGGGGCAACTATGGCTACACCTTC	CASSDGAGGNYGYTF
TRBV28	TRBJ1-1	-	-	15	TGTGCCAGCACCCTACAGGTGGAACTGAACACTGAAGCTTTCTTT	CASTLQVELNTEAFF
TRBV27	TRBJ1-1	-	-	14	TGTGCCAGCAGTTTCGGGACTTCTCTCGGTGAAGCTTTCTTT	CASSFGTSLGEAFF
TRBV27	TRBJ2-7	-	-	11	TGTGCCACCAAAGACAGCTACGAGCAGTACTTC	CATKDSYEQYF
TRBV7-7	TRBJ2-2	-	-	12	TGTGCTAGCTCGGATCAAGGGGGGGAGCTGTTTTTT	CASSDQGGELFF
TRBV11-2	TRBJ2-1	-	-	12	TGTGCCAGCAGTCTTTCCAGGGATGAGCAGTTCTTC	CASSLSRDEQFF
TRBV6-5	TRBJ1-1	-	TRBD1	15	TGTGCCAGCAGTTACCCTTTACAGGGGATCACTGAAGCTTTCTTT	CASSYPLQGITEAFF
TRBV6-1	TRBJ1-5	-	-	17	TGTGCCAGCAGTGAACAGGTGGAGGGCCGAATCTATCAGCCCCAGCATTTT	CASSEQVEGRIYQPQHF
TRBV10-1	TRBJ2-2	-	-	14	TGCGCCAGCAGTGAGGAGCAGGGTCACGGGGAGCTGTTTTTT	CASSEEQGHGELFF
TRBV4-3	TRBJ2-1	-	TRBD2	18	TGCGCCAGTTCCGACGTTCTGAGCGGGAGCGGCGCCTACAATGAGCAGTTCTTC	CASSDVLSGSGAYNEQFF
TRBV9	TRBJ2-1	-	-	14	TGTGCCAGCAGTGCAGGTGGGTCGGGAACTGAGCAGTTCTTC	CASSAGGSGTEQFF
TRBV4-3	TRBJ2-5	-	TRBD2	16	TGCGCCAGCAGCCTGGGACTAGCGGGAGGGGGTGAGACCCAGTACTTC	CASSLGLAGGGETQYF
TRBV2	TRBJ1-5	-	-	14	TGTGCCAGCAGTGAAGGACAGAACAATCAGCCCCAGCATTTT	CASSEGQNNQPQHF
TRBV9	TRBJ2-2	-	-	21	TGTGCCAGCAGCGCTATACCGTGGACAGAGGACAGACGAGCGAACACCGGGGAGCTGTTTTTT	CASSAIPWTEDRRANTGELFF
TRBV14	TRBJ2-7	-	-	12	TGTGCCAGCAGCCCGACCGGACTCGAGCAGTACTTC	CASSPTGLEQYF
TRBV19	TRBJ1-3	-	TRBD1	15	TGTGCCAGTAGTACCCCGGGACAGCGCGGAAACACCATATATTTT	CASSTPGQRGNTIYF
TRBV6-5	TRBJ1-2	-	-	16	TGTGCCAGCAGTTATGGGCGGGGACCCATCGACTATGGCTACACCTTC	CASSYGRGPIDYGYTF
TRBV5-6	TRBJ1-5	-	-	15	TGTGCCAGCAGCTTGTCCTGGGCAGGGGAACAGCCCCAGCATTTT	CASSLSWAGEQPQHF
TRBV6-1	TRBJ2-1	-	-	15	TGTGCCAGCAGTGATCCCAGAGAGTCCTACAATGAGCAGTTCTTC	CASSDPRESYNEQFF
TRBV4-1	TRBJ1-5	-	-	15	TGCGCCAGCAGCCATACAACAGGGTCCAATCAGCCCCAGCATTTT	CASSHTTGSNQPQHF
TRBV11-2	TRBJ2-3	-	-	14	TGTGCCAGCAGCTTGGCCGAAGGTACAGATACGCAGTATTTT	CASSLAEGTDTQYF
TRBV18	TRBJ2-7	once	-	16	TGTGCCAGCTCACCACCGGCCAACGGGGGGCCTTACGAGCAGTACTTC	CASSPPANGGPYEQYF
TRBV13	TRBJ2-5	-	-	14	TGTGCCAGCAGCTTACAGGTAAACCAAGAGACCCAGTACTTC	CASSLQVNQETQYF
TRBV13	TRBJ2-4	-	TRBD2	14	TGTGCCAGCAGCGCGGGACTAGCGCCCGGGGTTCAGTACTTC	CASSAGLAPGVQYF
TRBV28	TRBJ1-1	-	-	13	TGTGCCAGCAGACCAGCAGAGAACACTGAAGCTTTCTTT	CASRPAENTEAFF
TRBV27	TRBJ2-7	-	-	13	TGTGCCAGCAGTCCTGGGACAAGCTACGAGCAGTACTTC	CASSPGTSYEQYF
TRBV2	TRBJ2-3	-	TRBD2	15	TGTGCCAGCAGTCCTTTAGCGGGGACCACAGATACGCAGTATTTT	CASSPLAGTTDTQYF
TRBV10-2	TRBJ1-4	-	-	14	TGCGCCAGCATGCCGGGCCGAGCTGATGAAAAACTGTTTTTT	CASMPGRADEKLFF